The TCR beta chain described here comes from a study of T cells in localized non-small cell lung cancer. In its sample, this clone was seen once. Its cognate antigen is unknown. The assay was immunoSEQ multiplex PCR, and TCRdb's table has in-frame clones only and misses some. Among 130,000 or so clones listed, about 89% were seen once. Study results and limitations: Without multi-region sequencing, intratumor heterogeneity could not be excluded. The study detected a median about 50 of the top 100 tumor clones in adjacent lung. Among the tissues sampled, uninvolved adjacent lung had the highest T cell clonality, above tumor.

V was cut by 2 bases and J by 0 bases, with 17 bases left in between. Germline CDR1 is MNHEY and CDR2 is SMNVEV (reference sequence). The CDR3 is 18 residues long. The specimen was peripheral blood, collected before any cancer treatment. This chain connects TRBV27 to TRBJ2-1, with D maybe TRBD2 (5 bases). This clonotype originated in a female donor of 60 years or more with stage I lung adenocarcinoma. This CDR3 is CASSLIYRPGSSYNEQFF. CDR3 coding DNA: TGTGCCAGCAGTTTAATCTACAGACCGGGGAGCTCCTACAATGAGCAGTTCTTC.